The rows below give T cell receptor beta chains drawn from one sample of a study of tumor-infiltrating lymphocytes in oesophageal squamous cell carcinoma. TCRdb used MiXCR to reprocess the PCR reads, holding one entry per CDR3 protein. Of about 17,000 distinct CDR3 sequences listed, 40% to 55% were seen once; the top ten hold around 31%. The sequencing input was normal esophageal tissue next to the tumor. These receptors originate from a female donor with esophageal squamous cell carcinoma. The CDR3 runs from the conserved cysteine through the conserved F or W. Each record gives: D gene, clone size, V gene, J gene, CDR3 protein, CDR3 DNA. D genes are given only for firm matches. Only some rows state a clone size, as once, few, many or a class for expanded clones.

TRBD2	NA	TRBV6-7	TRBJ2-3	CATSDSGLAGDTQYF	TGTGCCACCAGTGACTCGGGACTAGCGGGAGATACGCAGTATTTT
NA	NA	TRBV12-3/TRBV12-4	TRBJ2-5	CASSLMGTQYF	TGTGCCAGCAGTTTGATGGGGACCCAGTACTTC
TRBD2	few	TRBV20-1	TRBJ2-7	CSAPSGRLDEQYF	TGCAGTGCACCTAGCGGGAGGTTGGACGAGCAGTACTTC
NA	few	TRBV5-5	TRBJ2-1	CASSLSSSYNEQFF	TGTGCCAGCAGCTTGAGTAGCAGCTACAATGAGCAGTTCTTC
TRBD1	many	TRBV6-1	TRBJ2-4	CASSEAAGGNKNIQYF	TGTGCCAGCAGTGAAGCGGCAGGGGGCAACAAAAACATTCAGTACTTC
TRBD1	many	TRBV24-1	TRBJ2-7	CATSALDRVPYRYEQYF	TGTGCCACCAGTGCTTTGGACAGGGTCCCGTACCGTTACGAGCAGTACTTC
TRBD1	many	TRBV6-1	TRBJ1-4	CASSERRGGQGAYNEKLFF	TGTGCCAGCAGTGAAAGGCGTGGTGGTCAGGGGGCCTATAATGAAAAACTGTTTTTT
TRBD2	NA	TRBV5-4	TRBJ2-7	CASSLGLAGGVYEQYF	TGTGCCAGCAGCTTGGGACTAGCGGGAGGAGTATATGAGCAGTACTTC
TRBD1	many	TRBV6-1	TRBJ1-5	CASSGGTGGGQPQHF	TGTGCCAGCAGTGGAGGGACAGGGGGCGGTCAGCCCCAGCATTTT
NA	many	TRBV14	TRBJ2-5	CASSQWGQETQYF	TGTGCCAGCAGCCAATGGGGTCAAGAGACCCAGTACTTC
TRBD2	medium-sized	TRBV28	TRBJ2-1	CASSIFGLAGKNEQFF	TGTGCCAGCAGTATCTTCGGACTAGCGGGGAAGAATGAGCAGTTCTTC
NA	few	TRBV6-1	TRBJ2-2	CASWDRATGELFF	TGTGCCAGCTGGGATAGGGCCACCGGGGAGCTGTTTTTT
NA	many	TRBV19	TRBJ2-7	CASSRRGTYEQYF	TGTGCCAGTAGTCGGCGGGGTACCTACGAGCAGTACTTC
NA	NA	TRBV7-8	TRBJ2-5	CASSSHQVSGTQYF	TGTGCCAGCAGCTCCCATCAAGTGAGTGGGACCCAGTACTTC
NA	many	TRBV28	TRBJ2-5	CASSPYRTELQETQYF	TGTGCCAGCAGTCCCTACCGGACCGAGTTACAAGAGACCCAGTACTTC
NA	NA	TRBV5-1	TRBJ2-1	CASSLTSNEQFF	TGCGCCAGCAGCTTGACTAGCAATGAGCAGTTCTTC
NA	few	TRBV12-3/TRBV12-4	TRBJ2-5	CASSFRSGRETQYF	TGTGCCAGCAGTTTCCGCAGCGGCCGGGAGACCCAGTACTTC
TRBD1	NA	TRBV6-6	TRBJ2-7	CARGEEDRSYEQYF	TGTGCCAGGGGAGAAGAGGACAGGAGCTACGAGCAGTACTTC
TRBD1	many	TRBV5-6	TRBJ1-5	CASSTTGSSNQPQHF	TGTGCCAGCAGCACGACAGGGTCTAGCAATCAGCCCCAGCATTTT
TRBD2	NA	TRBV11-3	TRBJ2-2	CASSGGGLAVTGELFF	TGTGCCAGCAGCGGAGGGGGACTAGCGGTCACCGGGGAGCTGTTTTTT
NA	NA	TRBV7-8	TRBJ1-1	CASSLEYGNEAFF	TGTGCCAGCAGCTTAGAGTACGGGAATGAAGCTTTCTTT
TRBD2	medium-sized	TRBV7-9	TRBJ2-1	CASSLALAGGLDEQFF	TGTGCCAGCAGCTTAGCTCTAGCGGGAGGGTTAGATGAGCAGTTCTTC
NA	NA	TRBV6-8	TRBJ2-3	CASRRDPTDTQYF	TGTGCCAGCAGGAGGGACCCCACAGATACGCAGTATTTT
NA	many	TRBV11-2	TRBJ2-5	CASSFIPHPGHNQETQYF	TGTGCCAGCAGTTTTATTCCCCATCCGGGACATAACCAAGAGACCCAGTACTTC
NA	NA	TRBV7-9	TRBJ2-2	CASSSLAGELFF	TGTGCCAGCAGCTCCTTAGCCGGGGAGCTGTTTTTT
NA	few	TRBV15	TRBJ2-1	CATSRDGGNNEQFF	TGTGCCACCAGCAGAGATGGGGGGAATAATGAGCAGTTCTTC
TRBD1	NA	TRBV28	TRBJ2-5	CASGLLDRGQQTQYF	TGTGCCAGCGGGCTGCTGGACAGGGGGCAACAGACCCAGTACTTC
NA	NA	TRBV20-1	TRBJ2-3	CSARDQRHSTDTQYF	TGCAGTGCTAGAGACCAGAGACATAGCACAGATACGCAGTATTTT
TRBD2	NA	TRBV7-3	TRBJ2-5	CASSPLGGRETQYF	TGTGCCAGCAGCCCCTTGGGAGGGCGAGAGACCCAGTACTTC
NA	NA	TRBV7-6	TRBJ2-5	CASSLVSTTAGETQYF	TGTGCCAGCAGCTTAGTATCGACTACAGCCGGAGAGACCCAGTACTTC